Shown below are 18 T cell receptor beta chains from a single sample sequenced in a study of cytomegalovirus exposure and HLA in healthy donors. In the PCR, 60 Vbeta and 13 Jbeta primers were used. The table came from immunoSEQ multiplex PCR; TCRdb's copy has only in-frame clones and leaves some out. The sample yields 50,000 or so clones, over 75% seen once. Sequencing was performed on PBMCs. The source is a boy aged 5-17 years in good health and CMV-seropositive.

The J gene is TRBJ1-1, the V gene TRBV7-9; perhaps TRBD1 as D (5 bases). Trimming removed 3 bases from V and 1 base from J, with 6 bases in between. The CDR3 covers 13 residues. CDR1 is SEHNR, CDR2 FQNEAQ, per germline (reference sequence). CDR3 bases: TGTGCCAGCAGCTTGGGGCAGAACACTGAAGCTTTCTTT. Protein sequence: CASSLGQNTEAFF.

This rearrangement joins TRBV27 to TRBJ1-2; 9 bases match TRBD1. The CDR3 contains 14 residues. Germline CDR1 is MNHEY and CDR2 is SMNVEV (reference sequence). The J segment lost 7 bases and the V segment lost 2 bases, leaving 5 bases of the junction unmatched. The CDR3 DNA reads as TGTGCCAGCAGTTTAAGGACAGGGGCCGGTGGCTACACCTTC. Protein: CASSLRTGAGGYTF.

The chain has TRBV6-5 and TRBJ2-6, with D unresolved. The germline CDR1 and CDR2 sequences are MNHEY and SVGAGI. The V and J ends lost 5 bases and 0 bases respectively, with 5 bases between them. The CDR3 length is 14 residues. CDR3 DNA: TGTGCCAGCAGTCAGATCTCTGGGGCCAACGTCCTGACTTTC. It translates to CASSQISGANVLTF.

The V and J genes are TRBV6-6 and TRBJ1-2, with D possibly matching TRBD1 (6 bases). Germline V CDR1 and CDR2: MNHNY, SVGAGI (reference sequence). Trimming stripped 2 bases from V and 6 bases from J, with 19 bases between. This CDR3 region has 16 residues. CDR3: CASSYTSTDSSNGYTF. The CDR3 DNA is TGTGCCAGCAGTTACACCTCGACGGACAGCTCGAATGGCTACACCTTC.

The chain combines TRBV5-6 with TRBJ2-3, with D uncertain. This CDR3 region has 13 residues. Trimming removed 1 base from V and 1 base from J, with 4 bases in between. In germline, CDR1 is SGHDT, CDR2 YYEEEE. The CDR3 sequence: CASSLSGTDTQYF. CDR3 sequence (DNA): TGTGCCAGCAGCTTGTCGGGCACAGATACGCAGTATTTT.

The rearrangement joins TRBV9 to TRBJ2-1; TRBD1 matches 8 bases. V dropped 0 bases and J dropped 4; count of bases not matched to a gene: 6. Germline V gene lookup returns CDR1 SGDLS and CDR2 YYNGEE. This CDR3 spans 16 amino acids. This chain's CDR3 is CASSVVGTGFYNEQFF. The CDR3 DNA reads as TGTGCCAGCAGCGTAGTGGGGACAGGCTTTTACAATGAGCAGTTCTTC.

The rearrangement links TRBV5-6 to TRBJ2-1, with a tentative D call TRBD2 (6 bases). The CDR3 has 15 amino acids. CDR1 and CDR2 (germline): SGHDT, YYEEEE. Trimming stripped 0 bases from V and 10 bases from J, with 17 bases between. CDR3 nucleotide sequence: TGTGCCAGCAGCTTGGGGTCCCCCCTCAGCGGGGAGCAGTTCTTC. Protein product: CASSLGSPLSGEQFF.

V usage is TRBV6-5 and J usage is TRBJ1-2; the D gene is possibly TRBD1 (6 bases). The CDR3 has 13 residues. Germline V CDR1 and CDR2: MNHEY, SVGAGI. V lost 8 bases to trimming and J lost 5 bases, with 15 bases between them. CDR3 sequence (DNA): TGTGCCAGCTGGCACAGGGAGAGATATGGCTACACCTTC. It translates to CASWHRERYGYTF.

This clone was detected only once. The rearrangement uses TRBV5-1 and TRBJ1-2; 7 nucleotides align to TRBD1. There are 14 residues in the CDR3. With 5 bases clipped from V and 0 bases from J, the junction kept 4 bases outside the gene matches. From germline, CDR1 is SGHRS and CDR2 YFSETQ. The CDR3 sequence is CASSGTASNYGYTF. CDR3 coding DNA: TGCGCCAGCAGTGGGACAGCCTCTAACTATGGCTACACCTTC.

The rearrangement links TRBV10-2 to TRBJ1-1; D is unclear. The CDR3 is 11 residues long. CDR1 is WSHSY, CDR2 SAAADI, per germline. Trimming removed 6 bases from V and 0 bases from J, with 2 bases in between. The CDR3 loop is CASSLNTEAFF. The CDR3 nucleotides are TGCGCCAGCAGCTTGAACACTGAAGCTTTCTTT.

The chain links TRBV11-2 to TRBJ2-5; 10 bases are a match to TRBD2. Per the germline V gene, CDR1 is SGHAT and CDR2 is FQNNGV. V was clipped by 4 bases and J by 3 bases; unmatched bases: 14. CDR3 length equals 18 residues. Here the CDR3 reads CASSSPPGGAGGKETQYF. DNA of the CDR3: TGTGCCAGCAGCTCACCGCCCGGGGGAGCGGGGGGGAAAGAGACCCAGTACTTC.

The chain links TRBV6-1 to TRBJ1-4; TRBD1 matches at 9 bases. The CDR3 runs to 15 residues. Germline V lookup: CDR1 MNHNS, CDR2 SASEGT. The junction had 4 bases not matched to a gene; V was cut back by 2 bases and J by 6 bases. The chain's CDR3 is CASSEWGQGDEKLFF. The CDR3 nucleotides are TGTGCCAGCAGTGAATGGGGACAGGGCGATGAAAAACTGTTTTTT.

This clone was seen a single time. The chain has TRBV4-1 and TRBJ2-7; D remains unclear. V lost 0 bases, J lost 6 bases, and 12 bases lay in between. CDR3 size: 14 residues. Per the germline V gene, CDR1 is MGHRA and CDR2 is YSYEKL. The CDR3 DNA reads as TGCGCCAGCAGCCAAGAGGCACCCCGCGGCGAGCAGTACTTC. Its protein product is CASSQEAPRGEQYF.

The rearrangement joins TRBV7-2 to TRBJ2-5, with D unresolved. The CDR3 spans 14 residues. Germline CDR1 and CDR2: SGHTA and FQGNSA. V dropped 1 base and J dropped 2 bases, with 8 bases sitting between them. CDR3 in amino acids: CASSLVSKQETQYF. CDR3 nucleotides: TGTGCCAGCAGCTTAGTGTCAAAACAAGAGACCCAGTACTTC.

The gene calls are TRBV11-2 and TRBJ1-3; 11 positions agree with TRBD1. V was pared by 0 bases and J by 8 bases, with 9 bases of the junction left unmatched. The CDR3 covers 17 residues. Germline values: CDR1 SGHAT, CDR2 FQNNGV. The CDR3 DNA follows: TGTGCCAGCAGCTTAGATGTTCCGGGACAGGGGGAATACACCATATATTTT. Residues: CASSLDVPGQGEYTIYF. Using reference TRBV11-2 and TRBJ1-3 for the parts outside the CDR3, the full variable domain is EAGVAQSPRYKIIEKRQSVAFWCNPISGHATLYWYQQILGQGPKLLIQFQNNGVVDDSQLPKDRFSAERLKGVDSTLKIQPAKLEDSAVYLCASSLDVPGQGEYTIYFGEGSWLTVV.

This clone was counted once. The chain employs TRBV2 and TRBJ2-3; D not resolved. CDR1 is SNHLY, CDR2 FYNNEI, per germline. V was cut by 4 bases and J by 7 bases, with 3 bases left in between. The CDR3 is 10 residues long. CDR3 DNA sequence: TGTGCCAGCAGTGCAAATACGCAGTATTTT. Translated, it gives CASSANTQYF.

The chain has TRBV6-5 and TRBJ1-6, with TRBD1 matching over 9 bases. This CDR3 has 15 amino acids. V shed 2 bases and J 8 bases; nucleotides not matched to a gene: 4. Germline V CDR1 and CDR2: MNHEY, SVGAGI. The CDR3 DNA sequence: TGTGCCAGCAGTTACGCGACAGGGGGGTATTCACCCCTCCACTTT. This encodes CASSYATGGYSPLHF.

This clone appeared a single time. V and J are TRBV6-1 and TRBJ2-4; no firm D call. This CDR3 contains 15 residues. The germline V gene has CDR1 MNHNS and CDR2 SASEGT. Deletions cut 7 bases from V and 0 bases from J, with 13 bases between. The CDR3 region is CASIPNILAKNIQYF. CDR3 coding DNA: TGTGCCAGCATTCCAAACATCCTAGCCAAAAACATTCAGTACTTC.